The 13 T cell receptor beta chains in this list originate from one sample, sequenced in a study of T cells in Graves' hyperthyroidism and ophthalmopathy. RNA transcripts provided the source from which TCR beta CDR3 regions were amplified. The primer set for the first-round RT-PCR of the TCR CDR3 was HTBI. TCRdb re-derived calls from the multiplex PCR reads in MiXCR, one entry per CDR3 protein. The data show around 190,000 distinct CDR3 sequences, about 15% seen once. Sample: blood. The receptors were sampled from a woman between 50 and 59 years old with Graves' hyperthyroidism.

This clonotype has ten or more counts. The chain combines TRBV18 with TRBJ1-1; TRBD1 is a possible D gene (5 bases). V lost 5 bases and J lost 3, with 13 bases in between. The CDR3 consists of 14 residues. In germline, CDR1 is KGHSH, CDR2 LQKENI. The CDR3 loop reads CASSKGVEYTEAFF. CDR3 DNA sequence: TGTGCCAGCTCAAAAGGGGTCGAGTACACTGAAGCTTTCTTT. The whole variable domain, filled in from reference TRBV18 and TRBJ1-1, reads NAGVMQNPRHLVRRRGQEARLRCSPMKGHSHVYWYRQLPEEGLKFMVYLQKENIIDESGMPKERFSAEFPKEGPSILRIQQVVRGDSAAYFCASSKGVEYTEAFFGQGTRLTVV.

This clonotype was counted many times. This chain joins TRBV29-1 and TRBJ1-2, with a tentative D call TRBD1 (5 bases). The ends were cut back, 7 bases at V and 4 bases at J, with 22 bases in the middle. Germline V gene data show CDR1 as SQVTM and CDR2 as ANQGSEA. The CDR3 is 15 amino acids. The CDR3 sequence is CSATTLAFGTYGYTF. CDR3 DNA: TGCAGCGCTACAACTTTGGCGTTCGGGACCTATGGCTACACCTTC.

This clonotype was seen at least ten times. The CDR3 coding sequence is TGTGCCAGCAGGGGGGGGCCCCACTTCTATGGCTACACCTTC. It translates to CASRGGPHFYGYTF. The chain has TRBV6-1 and TRBJ1-2; the D gene is possibly TRBD1 (6 bases). The ends were cut back, 6 bases at V and 4 bases at J, with 15 bases in the middle. From germline, CDR1 is MNHNS and CDR2 SASEGT. This CDR3 has 14 residues.

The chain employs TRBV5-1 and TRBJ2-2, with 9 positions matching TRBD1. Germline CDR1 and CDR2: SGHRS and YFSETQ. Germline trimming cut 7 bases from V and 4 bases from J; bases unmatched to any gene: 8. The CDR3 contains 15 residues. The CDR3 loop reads CASGTGGASTGELFF. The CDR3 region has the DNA TGCGCCAGCGGAACAGGGGGCGCGAGCACCGGGGAGCTGTTTTTT.

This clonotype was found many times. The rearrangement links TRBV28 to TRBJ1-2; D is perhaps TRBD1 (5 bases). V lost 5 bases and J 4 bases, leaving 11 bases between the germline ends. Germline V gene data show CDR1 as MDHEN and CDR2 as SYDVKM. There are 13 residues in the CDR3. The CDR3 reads CASSAGRSYGYTF. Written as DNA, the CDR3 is TGTGCCAGCAGTGCGGGACGGTCCTATGGCTACACCTTC.

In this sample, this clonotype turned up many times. The CDR3 spells CSASLTGSEQFF. CDR3 sequence (DNA): TGCAGTGCTAGTCTCACAGGGAGTGAGCAGTTCTTC. This chain uses TRBV20-1 with TRBJ2-1; possibly TRBD1 for D (6 bases). The CDR3 contains 12 residues. Trimming cost V 3 bases and J 9 bases, with 12 bases left between them. In germline, CDR1 is DFQATT, CDR2 SNEGSKA (reference sequence).

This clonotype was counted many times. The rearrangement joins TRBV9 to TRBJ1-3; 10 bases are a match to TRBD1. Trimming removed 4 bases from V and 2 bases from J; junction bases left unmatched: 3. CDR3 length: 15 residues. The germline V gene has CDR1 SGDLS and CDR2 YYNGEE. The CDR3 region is CASSYDRGPGNTIYF. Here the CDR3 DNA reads TGTGCCAGCAGCTACGACAGGGGGCCTGGAAACACCATATATTTT.

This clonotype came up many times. The CDR3 spells CASSFPIGGGGVNTEAFF. The CDR3 DNA reads as TGTGCCAGCAGCTTCCCCATCGGTGGGGGCGGCGTGAACACTGAAGCTTTCTTT. The genes are TRBV7-9 and TRBJ1-1, with a weak D call TRBD1 (6 bases). The CDR3 sequence is 18 residues long. Germline CDR1 SEHNR, CDR2 FQNEAQ (reference sequence). Trimming stripped 3 bases from V and 0 bases from J, with 20 bases between.

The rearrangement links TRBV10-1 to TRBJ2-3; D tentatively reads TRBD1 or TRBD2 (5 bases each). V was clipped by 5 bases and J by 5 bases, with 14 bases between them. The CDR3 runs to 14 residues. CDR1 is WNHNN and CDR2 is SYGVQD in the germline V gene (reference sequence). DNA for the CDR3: TGCGCCAGCAGTCCCTCGGGGCGCGAAGATACGCAGTATTTT. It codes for CASSPSGREDTQYF.

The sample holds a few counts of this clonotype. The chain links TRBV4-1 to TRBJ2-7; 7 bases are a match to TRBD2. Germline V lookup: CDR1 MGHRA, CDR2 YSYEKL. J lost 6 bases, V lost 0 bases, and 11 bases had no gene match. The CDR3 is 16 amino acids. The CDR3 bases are TGCGCCAGCAGCCAAGAGCGGAGCGGGGTAGTTGGCGAGCAGTACTTC. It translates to CASSQERSGVVGEQYF.

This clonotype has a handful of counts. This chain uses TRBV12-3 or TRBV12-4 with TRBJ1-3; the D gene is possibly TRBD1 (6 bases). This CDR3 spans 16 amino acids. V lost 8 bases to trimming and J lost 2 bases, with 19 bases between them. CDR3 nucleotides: TGTGCCAGCCATCCCTGGGGGGCAACGACTGGAAACACCATATATTTT. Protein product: CASHPWGATTGNTIYF.

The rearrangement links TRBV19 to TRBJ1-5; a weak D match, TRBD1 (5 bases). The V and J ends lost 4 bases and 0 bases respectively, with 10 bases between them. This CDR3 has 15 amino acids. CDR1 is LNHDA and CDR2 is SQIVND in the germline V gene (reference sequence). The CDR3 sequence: CASSTGTYSNQPQHF. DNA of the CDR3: TGTGCCAGTAGTACAGGGACGTATAGCAATCAGCCCCAGCATTTT.

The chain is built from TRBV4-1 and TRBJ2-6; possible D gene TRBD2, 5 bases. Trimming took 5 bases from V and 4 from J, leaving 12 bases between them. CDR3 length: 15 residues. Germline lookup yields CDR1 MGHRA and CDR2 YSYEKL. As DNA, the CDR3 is TGCGCCAGCAGCTCGGCGGGTGCCGGGGCCAACGTCCTGACTTTC. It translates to CASSSAGAGANVLTF.